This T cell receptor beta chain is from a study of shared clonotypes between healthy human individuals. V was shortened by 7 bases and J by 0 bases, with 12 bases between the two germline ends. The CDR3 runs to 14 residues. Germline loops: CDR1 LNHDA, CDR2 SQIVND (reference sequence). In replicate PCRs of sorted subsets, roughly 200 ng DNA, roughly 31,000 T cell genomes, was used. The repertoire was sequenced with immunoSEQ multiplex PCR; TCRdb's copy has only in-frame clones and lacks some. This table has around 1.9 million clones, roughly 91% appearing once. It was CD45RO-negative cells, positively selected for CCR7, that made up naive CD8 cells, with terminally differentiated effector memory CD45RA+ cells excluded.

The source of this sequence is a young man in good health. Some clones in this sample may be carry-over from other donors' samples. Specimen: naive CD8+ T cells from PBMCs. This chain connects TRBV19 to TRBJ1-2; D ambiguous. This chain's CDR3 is CASTYSLANYGYTF. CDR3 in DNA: TGTGCCAGTACTTATAGTTTGGCTAACTATGGCTACACCTTC.